The 3 T cell receptor beta chains below come from one sample, sequenced in a study of T cell responses to AZD1222 COVID-19 vaccine. TCRdb's copy holds only in-frame clones and misses some; the assay was immunoSEQ multiplex PCR. Seen here are approximately 99,000 clones, roughly 87% observed once, and the top ten hold approximately 3%. The source material was peripheral blood, sampled on day 0 of AZD1222 vaccination. These receptor sequences come from an adult in good health.

The chain carries TRBV15 and TRBJ2-3; perhaps TRBD1 as D (6 bases). There are 14 residues in the CDR3. Trimming pared 8 bases from V and 2 bases from J, leaving 14 bases between. In germline, CDR1 is LNHNV, CDR2 YYDKDF (reference sequence). The CDR3 here is CATRADRDTDTQYF. In DNA, the CDR3 is TGTGCCACCCGAGCGGACAGAGACACAGATACGCAGTATTTT.

The chain carries TRBV18 and TRBJ2-2, with D hard to call. Germline V lookup: CDR1 KGHSH, CDR2 LQKENI. The CDR3 covers 16 residues. Trimming left V 1 base short and J 1 base short, with 10 bases between. The CDR3 spells CASSPLVAGNTGELFF. CDR3 nucleotide sequence: TGTGCCAGCTCACCACTCGTCGCAGGGAACACCGGGGAGCTGTTTTTT.

There are a few counts of this clone. The chain employs TRBV6-6 and TRBJ1-5; D is undetermined. Trimming shortened V by 0 bases and J by 3 bases, and 9 bases separated the two germline ends. CDR1 is MNHNY and CDR2 is SVGAGI in the germline V gene (reference sequence). This CDR3 has 15 residues. The chain's CDR3 is CASSYSTAPNQPQHF. For the CDR3, the DNA is TGTGCCAGCAGTTACTCGACGGCGCCCAATCAGCCCCAGCATTTT.